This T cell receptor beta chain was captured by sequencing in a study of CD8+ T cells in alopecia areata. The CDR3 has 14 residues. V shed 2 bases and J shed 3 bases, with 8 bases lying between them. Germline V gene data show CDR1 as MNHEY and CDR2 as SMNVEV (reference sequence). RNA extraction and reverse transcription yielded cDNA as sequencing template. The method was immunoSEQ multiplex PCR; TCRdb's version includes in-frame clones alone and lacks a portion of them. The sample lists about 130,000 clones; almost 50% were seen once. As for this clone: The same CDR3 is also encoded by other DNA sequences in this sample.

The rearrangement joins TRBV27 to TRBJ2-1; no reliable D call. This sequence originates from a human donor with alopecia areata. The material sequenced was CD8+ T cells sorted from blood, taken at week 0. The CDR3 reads CASSLTAIYNEQFF. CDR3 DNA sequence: TGTGCCAGCAGTTTAACGGCAATCTACAATGAGCAGTTCTTC.